This T cell receptor (beta chain) is from a study of blood T cell repertoires in COVID-19. Original handling: By means of reference gene primer amplification, nucleated cell counts were estimated. Using immunoSEQ multiplex PCR, the repertoire was profiled, and TCRdb retains in-frame clones only, with some absent. V and J calls and clone size are given by that table; D and trimming were obtained from the DNA. Among about 110,000 clones listed, 87% were seen once. Germline assignment: CDR1 SGHTA and CDR2 FQGTGA. V was clipped by 5 bases and J by 8 bases; unmatched bases: 12. The CDR3 totals 15 residues.

The clonotype comes from a human donor in a cohort sampled during active COVID-19. The source material was peripheral blood. The chain carries TRBV7-3 and TRBJ2-1, with 7 bases identical to TRBD1. The CDR3 loop is CASSRGDRVRDEQFF. For the CDR3, the DNA is TGTGCCAGCAGCCGGGGTGACAGGGTTCGCGATGAGCAGTTCTTC.